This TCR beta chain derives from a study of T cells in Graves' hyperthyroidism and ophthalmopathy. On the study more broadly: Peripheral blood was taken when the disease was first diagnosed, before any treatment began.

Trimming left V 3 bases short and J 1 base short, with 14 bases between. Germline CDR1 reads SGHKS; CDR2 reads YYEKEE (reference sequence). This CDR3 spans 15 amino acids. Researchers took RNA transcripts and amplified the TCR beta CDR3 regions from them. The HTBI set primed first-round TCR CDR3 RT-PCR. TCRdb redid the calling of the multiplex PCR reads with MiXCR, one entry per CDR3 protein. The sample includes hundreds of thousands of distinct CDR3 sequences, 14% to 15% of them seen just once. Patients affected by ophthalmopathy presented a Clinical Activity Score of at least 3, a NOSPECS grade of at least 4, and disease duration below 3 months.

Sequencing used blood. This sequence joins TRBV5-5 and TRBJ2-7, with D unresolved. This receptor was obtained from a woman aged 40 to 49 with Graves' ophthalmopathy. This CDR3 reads CASSSRTGKSYEQYF. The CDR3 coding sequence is TGTGCCAGCAGCTCCCGGACCGGTAAATCCTACGAGCAGTACTTC.